This TCR beta chain was captured by sequencing in a study of shared clonotypes between healthy human individuals. Each unsorted PBMC replicate got 300 ng genomic DNA, around 30,000 genomes. Method: immunoSEQ multiplex PCR; TCRdb's copy keeps in-frame clones and lacks some. Among fewer than 650,000 clones listed, roughly four fifths were seen once. Every contributor of samples was a Caucasian grown-up residing in Nashville, Tennessee. This clone has more than one count but fewer than ten. Between the trimmed V and J ends, which lost 6 bases and 1 base, there was a span of 6 bases. The CDR3 is 11 residues long. Germline lookup yields CDR1 SQVTM and CDR2 ANQGSEA.

The specimen was PBMCs. This clonotype was sampled from a woman in her 40s in good health. Some clones in this sample may be carry-over from other donors' samples. The chain employs TRBV29-1 and TRBJ1-1; the D is unclear. CDR3 sequence reads: CSVRENTEAFF. CDR3 bases: TGCAGCGTCCGAGAGAACACTGAAGCTTTCTTT.